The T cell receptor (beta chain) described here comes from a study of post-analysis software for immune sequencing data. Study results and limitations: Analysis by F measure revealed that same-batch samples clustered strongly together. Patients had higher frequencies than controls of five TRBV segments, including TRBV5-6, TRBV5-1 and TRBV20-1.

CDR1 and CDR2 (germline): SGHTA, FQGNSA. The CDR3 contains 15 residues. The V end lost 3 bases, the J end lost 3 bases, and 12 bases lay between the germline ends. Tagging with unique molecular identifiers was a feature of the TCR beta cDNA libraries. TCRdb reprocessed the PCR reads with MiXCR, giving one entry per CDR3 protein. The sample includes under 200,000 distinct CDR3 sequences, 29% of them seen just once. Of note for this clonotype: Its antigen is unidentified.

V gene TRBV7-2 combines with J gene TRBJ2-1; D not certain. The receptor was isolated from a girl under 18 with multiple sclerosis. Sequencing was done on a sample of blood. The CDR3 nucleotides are TGTGCCAGCAGCTTCGACTTGAATCGCTACAATGAGCAGTTCTTC. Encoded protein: CASSFDLNRYNEQFF.